Presented here are 26 T cell receptor beta chains from one specimen sequenced in a study of shared clonotypes between healthy human individuals. Generated by immunoSEQ multiplex PCR, the TCRdb table keeps only in-frame clones and is missing some. The sample contains over 1.5 million clones, 95% to 99% of which appear only once. Sequencing input: naive CD4+ T cells sorted from blood. The subset was: CD45RA+ positively selected. Receptor source: a man younger than 45 in good health.

Of note for this clone: The same CDR3 also results from other DNA sequences found in this sample. The gene calls are TRBV5-1 and TRBJ1-3; 7 nucleotides align to TRBD1. Germline loops: CDR1 SGHRS, CDR2 YFSETQ. V gave up 4 bases and J gave up 4 bases; unmatched junction bases: 8. CDR3 length: 15 amino acids. CDR3 nucleotide sequence: TGCGCCAGCAGCCTAGAAACAGGGGCCGGAAACACCATATATTTT. The encoded protein is CASSLETGAGNTIYF. The full variable domain, its missing parts supplied by reference TRBV5-1 and TRBJ1-3, is KAGVTQTPRYLIKTRGQQVTLSCSPISGHRSVSWYQQTPGQGLQFLFEYFSETQRNKGNFPGRFSGRQFSNSRSEMNVSTLELGDSALYLCASSLETGAGNTIYFGEGSWLTVV.

J is TRBJ2-7 and V is TRBV18, with a tentative D call TRBD2 (5 bases). The CDR3 is 17 residues long. Trimming took off 6 bases at V and 1 base at J, with 22 bases between the two ends. CDR1 and CDR2 from the germline V gene are KGHSH and LQKENI. CDR3 in amino acids: CASSPKAFGGSSYEQYF. Written as DNA, the CDR3 is TGTGCCAGCTCCCCCAAAGCGTTCGGTGGGAGTTCCTACGAGCAGTACTTC.

The rearrangement joins TRBV2 to TRBJ2-7; no firm D call. V gave up 5 bases and J gave up 3 bases, with 5 bases separating them. The CDR3 sequence is 11 residues long. Germline loops: CDR1 SNHLY, CDR2 FYNNEI. The chain's CDR3 is CASSWGYEQYF. CDR3 in DNA: TGTGCCAGCAGTTGGGGCTACGAGCAGTACTTC. Variable domain in full (rest from reference TRBV2 and TRBJ2-7): EPEVTQTPSHQVTQMGQEVILRCVPISNHLYFYWYRQILGQKVEFLVSFYNNEISEKSEIFDDQFSVERPDGSNFTLKIRSTKLEDSAMYFCASSWGYEQYFGPGTRLTVT.

The genes are TRBV18 and TRBJ2-3, with TRBD1 matching over 7 bases. The CDR3 loop spans 16 amino acids. Trimming cost V 0 bases and J 3 bases; bases outside gene matches: 6. CDR1 is KGHSH and CDR2 is LQKENI in the germline V gene. Here the CDR3 reads CASSPPTGRRTDTQYF. The CDR3 region has the DNA TGTGCCAGCTCACCACCGACAGGGAGAAGAACAGATACGCAGTATTTT.

The chain is built from TRBV9 and TRBJ2-2, with 9 positions matching TRBD2. This CDR3 region has 16 residues. J lost 6 bases, V lost 2 bases, and 8 bases had no gene match. Per the germline V gene, CDR1 is SGDLS and CDR2 is YYNGEE. The CDR3 sequence: CASSVYSGSFSGELFF. In DNA, the CDR3 is TGTGCCAGCAGCGTGTATAGCGGGAGTTTTTCCGGGGAGCTGTTTTTT.

The chain combines TRBV5-1 with TRBJ2-5; TRBD2 is a possible D gene (5 bases). Deletions cut 0 bases from V and 3 bases from J, with 9 bases between. The CDR3 covers 14 residues. Germline loops: CDR1 SGHRS, CDR2 YFSETQ. The CDR3 coding sequence is TGCGCCAGCAGCTTGGGAGGGATTAAAGAGACCCAGTACTTC. Its protein product is CASSLGGIKETQYF.

The chain uses TRBV2 and TRBJ2-7; 10 positions match TRBD1. The CDR3 has 14 amino acids. Germline trimming cut 7 bases from V and 5 bases from J; bases unmatched to any gene: 8. The V gene's germline CDR1 is SNHLY and CDR2 FYNNEI. CDR3 loop: CASKRDRGSHEQYF. The CDR3 bases are TGTGCCAGCAAAAGGGACAGGGGATCTCACGAGCAGTACTTC.

The chain couples TRBV10-3 to TRBJ2-1, with D possibly matching TRBD1 (8 bases). The CDR3 consists of 13 residues. Deletions cut 6 bases from V and 8 bases from J, with 14 bases between. Germline V gene data show CDR1 as ENHRY and CDR2 as SYGVKD. The CDR3 loop is CAISGGTGHEQFF. In DNA form, the CDR3 reads TGTGCCATCAGCGGGGGGACAGGACATGAGCAGTTCTTC.

The gene calls are TRBV28 and TRBJ2-2; D not certain. In germline, CDR1 is MDHEN, CDR2 SYDVKM. CDR3 length: 12 amino acids. V was clipped by 7 bases and J by 4 bases, with 7 bases between them. CDR3 sequence (DNA): TGTGCCAGCAACGTGGGCACCGGGGAGCTGTTTTTT. Translation gives CASNVGTGELFF. Full variable domain (missing parts from reference TRBV28 and TRBJ2-2): DVKVTQSSRYLVKRTGEKVFLECVQDMDHENMFWYRQDPGLGLRLIYFSYDVKMKEKGDIPEGYSVSREKKERFSLILESASTNQTSMYLCASNVGTGELFFGEGSRLTVL.

This chain connects TRBV29-1 to TRBJ2-3; D is unresolved. The CDR3 consists of 11 residues. The ends were cut back, 2 bases at V and 4 bases at J, with 4 bases in the middle. Germline assignment: CDR1 SQVTM and CDR2 ANQGSEA. The CDR3 coding sequence is TGCAGCGTTGAACTGGCAGATACGCAGTATTTT. This translates into CSVELADTQYF.

The rearrangement joins TRBV7-6 to TRBJ2-1, with TRBD1 as a possible D gene (5 bases). Trimming cost V 2 bases and J 7 bases, with 9 bases left between them. Germline values: CDR1 SGHVS, CDR2 FNYEAQ. The CDR3 loop spans 13 amino acids. DNA for the CDR3: TGTGCCAGCAGCTTAAGGGGTCTTAATGAGCAGTTCTTC. The encoded protein is CASSLRGLNEQFF.

This sequence joins TRBV10-2 and TRBJ2-1; 10 bases line up with TRBD1. The CDR3 sequence is 15 residues long. The germline V gene has CDR1 WSHSY and CDR2 SAAADI. V was clipped by 7 bases and J by 4 bases; unmatched bases: 7. CDR3 in DNA: TGCGCCAGCACCAACCCGGGACAGGGGTACAATGAGCAGTTCTTC. This sequence encodes CASTNPGQGYNEQFF.

Concerning this clone itself: Other DNA sequences in the sample encode the same CDR3. This chain uses TRBV9 with TRBJ2-3; possibly TRBD2 for D (6 bases). Germline assignment: CDR1 SGDLS and CDR2 YYNGEE. Trimming removed 1 base at V and 6 bases at J, with 12 bases between. The CDR3 is 14 amino acids. The DNA of the CDR3 is TGTGCCAGCAGCGTATCCGGGGGTACGGATACGCAGTATTTT. This encodes CASSVSGGTDTQYF. The whole variable domain, filled in from reference TRBV9 and TRBJ2-3, reads DSGVTQTPKHLITATGQRVTLRCSPRSGDLSVYWYQQSLDQGLQFLIQYYNGEERAKGNILERFSAQQFPDLHSELNLSSLELGDSALYFCASSVSGGTDTQYFGPGTRLTVL.

Here the CDR3 reads CASSRQPGAKNIQYF. Here the CDR3 DNA reads TGTGCCAGCAGTAGACAGCCAGGAGCCAAAAACATTCAGTACTTC. V usage is TRBV7-2 and J usage is TRBJ2-4; TRBD1 might be the D (5 bases). Germline values: CDR1 SGHTA, CDR2 FQGNSA. CDR3 length equals 15 residues. Trimming removed 6 bases at V and 0 bases at J, with 12 bases between.

This chain uses TRBV6-6 with TRBJ2-2; weak D call: TRBD2 (5 bases). Germline V CDR1 and CDR2: MNHNY, SVGAGI (reference sequence). The CDR3 length is 16 residues. V lost 4 bases and J lost 7, with 19 bases in between. The CDR3: CASSLKGSTVVGELFF. Written as DNA, the CDR3 is TGTGCCAGCAGTTTAAAAGGGAGCACCGTGGTCGGGGAGCTGTTTTTT.

The chain links TRBV7-6 to TRBJ2-4; the match to TRBD1 covers 11 bases. There are 14 residues in the CDR3. V gave up 5 bases and J gave up 6 bases; unmatched junction bases: 3. From germline, CDR1 is SGHVS and CDR2 FNYEAQ. CDR3 sequence: CASSPGTGGNIQYF. The CDR3, as DNA: TGTGCCAGCAGCCCCGGGACAGGGGGAAACATTCAGTACTTC.

The rearrangement joins TRBV28 to TRBJ2-7; D is ambiguous. V lost 5 bases and J 4 bases, leaving 15 bases between the germline ends. The CDR3 spans 14 residues. Germline CDR1 MDHEN, CDR2 SYDVKM. CDR3 nucleotides: TGTGCCAGCAGTCACGGACGGAGATCTTACGAGCAGTACTTC. This gives the protein CASSHGRRSYEQYF.

In this sample, this clone turned up once. J is TRBJ1-1 and V is TRBV5-6, with D tentatively TRBD1 (5 bases). V was trimmed by 3 bases and J by 1 base, leaving 13 bases between them. CDR1 SGHDT and CDR2 YYEEEE come from the germline V gene. This CDR3 spans 15 amino acids. CDR3 bases: TGTGCCAGCAGCTCGGATCAGGGTAAGAACACTGAAGCTTTCTTT. It specifies CASSSDQGKNTEAFF.

Notes on this clone: The sample has other DNA sequences that encode this CDR3 too. The chain links TRBV5-1 to TRBJ2-1; 11 nucleotides align to TRBD2. Germline V gene data show CDR1 as SGHRS and CDR2 as YFSETQ. The length of the CDR3 is 15 residues. The trim removed 4 bases at V and 3 bases at J, leaving 3 bases unmatched. The CDR3 sequence: CASSILAGVYNEQFF. CDR3 coding DNA: TGCGCCAGCAGCATACTAGCGGGAGTCTACAATGAGCAGTTCTTC.

This clone is a singleton in its sample. V usage is TRBV21-1 and J usage is TRBJ2-7; the D call TRBD1 from the table was never checked on the DNA. TRBV21-1 is flagged as a pseudogene. The CDR3 consists of 17 residues. The CDR3 DNA reads as TGTGCCAGCAGCAAAGTTCGAGGACAGGGGCAAGACTACGAGCAGTACTTC. It is translated as CASSKVRGQGQDYEQYF.

The chain has TRBV10-3 and TRBJ2-4; 14 bases are shared with TRBD2. The junction had 10 bases not matched to a gene; V was cut back by 3 bases and J by 0 bases. The CDR3 is 20 residues long. The germline gives CDR1 ENHRY, CDR2 SYGVKD. CDR3 amino acids: CAISEVTSGRGKLAKNIQYF. The CDR3, as DNA: TGTGCCATCAGTGAAGTGACTAGCGGGAGGGGGAAACTAGCCAAAAACATTCAGTACTTC.

On this clone: The same CDR3 arises from other DNA sequences in this sample as well. The chain employs TRBV28 and TRBJ1-2; the D gene is possibly TRBD1 (5 bases). The CDR3 runs to 13 residues. Trimming cost V 1 base and J 4 bases, with 7 bases left between them. CDR1 and CDR2 from the germline V gene are MDHEN and SYDVKM. The CDR3 here is CASSLLGTYGYTF. Written as DNA, the CDR3 is TGTGCCAGCAGTTTATTGGGGACCTATGGCTACACCTTC.

This clone was seen just once. The genes are TRBV6-4 and TRBJ2-1, with D tentatively TRBD2 (5 bases). Germline V gene sequence: CDR1 MRHNA, CDR2 SNTAGT. Trimming cost V 2 bases and J 0 bases, with 17 bases left between them. The CDR3 runs 18 residues. This chain's CDR3 is CASSDLPLAYSSYNEQFF. CDR3 DNA sequence: TGTGCCAGCAGTGACCTCCCCCTAGCTTACAGCTCCTACAATGAGCAGTTCTTC.

The V gene is TRBV7-9, the J gene TRBJ1-2; maybe TRBD1 (5 bases). Trimming shortened V by 0 bases and J by 2 bases, and 10 bases separated the two germline ends. Germline values: CDR1 SEHNR, CDR2 FQNEAQ (reference sequence). CDR3 length: 15 residues. The CDR3 region is CASSLAQGLNYGYTF. CDR3 DNA: TGTGCCAGCAGCTTAGCGCAGGGATTGAACTATGGCTACACCTTC.

This chain links TRBV11-3 with TRBJ2-3, with D maybe TRBD2 (6 bases). V lost 5 bases to trimming and J lost 4 bases, with 10 bases between them. Per the germline V gene, CDR1 is SGHNT and CDR2 is YENEEA. The CDR3 is 13 residues long. The CDR3 DNA follows: TGTGCCAGCAGCCCACCGGGAGCAGATACGCAGTATTTT. Translated: CASSPPGADTQYF.

This chain links TRBV18 with TRBJ2-2; either TRBD1 or TRBD2 may fit D (5 bases each). The V gene lost 5 bases and the J gene lost 0 bases, with 10 bases spanning the gap. CDR3 length equals 15 residues. Germline V CDR1 and CDR2: KGHSH, LQKENI. CDR3 in DNA: TGTGCCAGCTCAGCCGGGACCTCGAACACCGGGGAGCTGTTTTTT. Translation: CASSAGTSNTGELFF.